A selection of T cell receptor beta chains follows, all from one sample in a study of T cells in Graves' hyperthyroidism and ophthalmopathy. TCRdb itself ran the multiplex PCR reads through MiXCR, one entry per CDR3 protein. The sample includes a few hundred thousand distinct CDR3 sequences, 20% to 25% seen only once; the top ten take around four fifths. Sequences were obtained from blood. These receptors originate from a man aged 50-60 years with Graves' hyperthyroidism. The conserved cysteine and the conserved F or W are not part of the CDR3 here. Each record gives: D gene, CDR3 length, V gene, CDR3 protein. A D gene is named only where the DNA matches it firmly.

D: TRBD2; length: 13; V: TRBV12-3/TRBV12-4; CDR3: ASTPSGRGWETQY
D: .; length: 12; V: TRBV6-1; CDR3: ASSSRRRSYEQY
D: .; length: 10; V: TRBV29-1; CDR3: SVVKEGNTIY
D: TRBD2; length: 13; V: TRBV6-1; CDR3: ASRPGLAGTGELF
D: TRBD1; length: 12; V: TRBV2; CDR3: ASSRDRQNTEAF
D: .; length: 11; V: TRBV5-1; CDR3: ASSWTSDTEAF
D: .; length: 11; V: TRBV6-1; CDR3: ASSSGDENEQF
D: .; length: 15; V: TRBV11-2; CDR3: ASRNLKREQGTDTQY
D: TRBD2; length: 13; V: TRBV2; CDR3: ASERTSGGTGELF
D: .; length: 13; V: TRBV4-1; CDR3: ASSEDHLNTDTQY
D: TRBD2; length: 13; V: TRBV11-2; CDR3: ASSPSGGTAYEQY
D: TRBD2; length: 14; V: TRBV4-2; CDR3: ASSPEAGGRTGELF
D: .; length: 8; V: TRBV29-1; CDR3: SGGETEQF
D: .; length: 11; V: TRBV12-3/TRBV12-4; CDR3: ASSEGPNYGYT
D: .; length: 13; V: TRBV12-3/TRBV12-4; CDR3: ASSDLLGGDQPQH
D: TRBD2; length: 14; V: TRBV7-3; CDR3: ASSLTFTSGSAEQF
D: .; length: 11; V: TRBV13; CDR3: ASSLGWSDEQY
D: TRBD2; length: 16; V: TRBV6-2/TRBV6-3; CDR3: ASSRAGLAGLTTGELF
D: TRBD2; length: 16; V: TRBV15; CDR3: ATRGLAGGRALGGEQY
D: .; length: 11; V: TRBV6-5; CDR3: ASSNSGANVLT
D: .; length: 12; V: TRBV28; CDR3: ASSELRGGTEAF
D: .; length: 16; V: TRBV7-2; CDR3: ASSLAAGPGGASYEQY
D: .; length: 11; V: TRBV7-9; CDR3: ASSLYHTDTQY
D: .; length: 12; V: TRBV12-3/TRBV12-4; CDR3: ASQLGINDNEQF
D: .; length: 11; V: TRBV6-1; CDR3: ASSSVEGNEQY
D: TRBD2; length: 15; V: TRBV3-1; CDR3: ASSQAFEREGRETQY
D: TRBD2; length: 14; V: TRBV5-1; CDR3: ASSFLAGGLTDTQY
D: .; length: 11; V: TRBV28; CDR3: ASNAMDPYEQY
D: TRBD2; length: 13; V: TRBV6-1; CDR3: AISEYSGSSYEQY
D: TRBD2; length: 12; V: TRBV10-1; CDR3: ASSESATSGEQY
D: .; length: 13; V: TRBV7-9; CDR3: ASSLGVDKAGELF